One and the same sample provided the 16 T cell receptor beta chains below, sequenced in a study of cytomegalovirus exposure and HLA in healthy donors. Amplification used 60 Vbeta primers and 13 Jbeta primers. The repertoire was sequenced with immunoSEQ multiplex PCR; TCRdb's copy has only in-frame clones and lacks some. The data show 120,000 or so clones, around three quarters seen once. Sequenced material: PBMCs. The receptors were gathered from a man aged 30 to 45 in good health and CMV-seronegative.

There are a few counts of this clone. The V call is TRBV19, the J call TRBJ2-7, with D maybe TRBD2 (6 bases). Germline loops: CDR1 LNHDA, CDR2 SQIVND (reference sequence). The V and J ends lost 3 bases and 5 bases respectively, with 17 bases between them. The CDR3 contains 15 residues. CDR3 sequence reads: CASSMGGLSSHEQYF. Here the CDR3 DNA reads TGTGCCAGTAGTATGGGAGGACTTTCCAGCCACGAGCAGTACTTC.

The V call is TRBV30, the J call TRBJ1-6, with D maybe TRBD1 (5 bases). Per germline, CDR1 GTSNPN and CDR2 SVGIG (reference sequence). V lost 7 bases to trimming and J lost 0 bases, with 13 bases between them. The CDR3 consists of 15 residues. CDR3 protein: CASTGGSSYNSPLHF. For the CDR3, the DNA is TGTGCCTCCACCGGGGGGAGCTCCTATAATTCACCCCTCCACTTT. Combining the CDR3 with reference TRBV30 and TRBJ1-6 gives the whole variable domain SQTIHQWPATLVQPVGSPLSLECTVEGTSNPNLYWYRQAAGRGLQLLFYSVGIGQISSEVPQNLSASRPQDRQFILSSKKLLLSDSGFYLCASTGGSSYNSPLHFGNGTRLTVT.

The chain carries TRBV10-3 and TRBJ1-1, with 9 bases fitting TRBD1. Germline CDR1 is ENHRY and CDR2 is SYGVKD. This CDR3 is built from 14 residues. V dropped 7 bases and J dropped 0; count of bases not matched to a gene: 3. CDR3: CAINTGGLNTEAFF. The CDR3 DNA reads TGTGCCATCAACACAGGGGGCTTGAACACTGAAGCTTTCTTT.

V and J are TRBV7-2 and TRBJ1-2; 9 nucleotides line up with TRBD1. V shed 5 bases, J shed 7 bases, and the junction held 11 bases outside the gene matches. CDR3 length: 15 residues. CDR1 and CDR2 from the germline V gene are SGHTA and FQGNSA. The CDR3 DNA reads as TGTGCCAGCAGCCTCACCGGGACAGGGATTAGTGGCTACACCTTC. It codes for CASSLTGTGISGYTF.

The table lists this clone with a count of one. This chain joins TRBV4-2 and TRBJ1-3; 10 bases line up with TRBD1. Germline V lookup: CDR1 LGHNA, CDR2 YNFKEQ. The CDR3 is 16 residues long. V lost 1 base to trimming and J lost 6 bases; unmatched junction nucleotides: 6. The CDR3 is CASSQVSTGGVNTIYF. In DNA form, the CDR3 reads TGTGCCAGCAGCCAAGTCTCGACAGGGGGCGTAAACACCATATATTTT.

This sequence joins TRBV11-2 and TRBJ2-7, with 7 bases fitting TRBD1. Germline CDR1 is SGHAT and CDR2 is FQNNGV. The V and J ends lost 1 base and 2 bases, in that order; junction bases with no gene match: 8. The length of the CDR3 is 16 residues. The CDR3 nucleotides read TGTGCCAGCAGCTTAGTTATACAGGGGCCTGCCTACGAGCAGTACTTC. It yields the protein CASSLVIQGPAYEQYF.

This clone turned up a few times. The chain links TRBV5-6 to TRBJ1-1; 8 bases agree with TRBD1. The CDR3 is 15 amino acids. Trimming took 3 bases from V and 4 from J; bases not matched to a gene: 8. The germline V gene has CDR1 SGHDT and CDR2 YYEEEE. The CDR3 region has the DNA TGTGCCAGCAGCTCCAAAGACAGGGGCCTCACTGAAGCTTTCTTT. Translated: CASSSKDRGLTEAFF.

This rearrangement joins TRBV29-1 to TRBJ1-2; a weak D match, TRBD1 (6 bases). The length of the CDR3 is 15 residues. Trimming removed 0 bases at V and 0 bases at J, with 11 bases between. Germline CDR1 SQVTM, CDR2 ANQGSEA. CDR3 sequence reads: CSVEDPWGPNYGYTF. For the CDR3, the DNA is TGCAGCGTTGAAGATCCATGGGGGCCTAACTATGGCTACACCTTC.

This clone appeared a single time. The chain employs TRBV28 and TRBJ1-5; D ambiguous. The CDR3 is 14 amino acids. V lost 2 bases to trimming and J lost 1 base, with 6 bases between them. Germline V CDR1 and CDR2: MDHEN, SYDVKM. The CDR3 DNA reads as TGTGCCAGCAGTTTAACTTTCAGCAATCAGCCCCAGCATTTT. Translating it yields CASSLTFSNQPQHF. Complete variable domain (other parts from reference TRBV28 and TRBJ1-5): DVKVTQSSRYLVKRTGEKVFLECVQDMDHENMFWYRQDPGLGLRLIYFSYDVKMKEKGDIPEGYSVSREKKERFSLILESASTNQTSMYLCASSLTFSNQPQHFGDGTRLSIL.

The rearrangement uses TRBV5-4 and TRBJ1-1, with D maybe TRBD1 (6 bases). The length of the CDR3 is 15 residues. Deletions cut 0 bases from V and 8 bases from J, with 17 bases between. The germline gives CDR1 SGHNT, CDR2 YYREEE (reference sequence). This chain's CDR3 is CASSLGGGIRPEAFF. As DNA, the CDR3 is TGTGCCAGCAGCTTGGGCGGGGGCATACGCCCAGAAGCTTTCTTT.

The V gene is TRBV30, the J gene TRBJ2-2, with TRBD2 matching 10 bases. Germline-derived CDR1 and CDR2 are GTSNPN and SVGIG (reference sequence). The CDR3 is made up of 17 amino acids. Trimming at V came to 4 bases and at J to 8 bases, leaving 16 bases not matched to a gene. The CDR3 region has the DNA TGTGCCTGGACCCTACCCCCCTCTAGCGGGAGCCCTGGGGAGCTGTTTTTT. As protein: CAWTLPPSSGSPGELFF. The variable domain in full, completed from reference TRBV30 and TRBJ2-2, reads SQTIHQWPATLVQPVGSPLSLECTVEGTSNPNLYWYRQAAGRGLQLLFYSVGIGQISSEVPQNLSASRPQDRQFILSSKKLLLSDSGFYLCAWTLPPSSGSPGELFFGEGSRLTVL.

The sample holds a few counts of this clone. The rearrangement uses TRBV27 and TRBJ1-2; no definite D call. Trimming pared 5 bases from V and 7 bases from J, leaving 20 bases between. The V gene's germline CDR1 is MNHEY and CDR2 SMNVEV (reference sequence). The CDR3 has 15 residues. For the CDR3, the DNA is TGTGCCAGCAGTACGTCCAGGAAGGCTATGGGTGGCTACACCTTC. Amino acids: CASSTSRKAMGGYTF.

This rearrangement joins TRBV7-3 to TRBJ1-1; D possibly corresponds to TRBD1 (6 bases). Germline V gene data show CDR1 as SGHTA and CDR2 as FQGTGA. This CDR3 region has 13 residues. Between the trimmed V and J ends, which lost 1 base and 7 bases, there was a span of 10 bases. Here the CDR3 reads CASSLRGRGEAFF. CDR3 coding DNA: TGTGCCAGCAGCTTAAGGGGGCGAGGTGAAGCTTTCTTT.

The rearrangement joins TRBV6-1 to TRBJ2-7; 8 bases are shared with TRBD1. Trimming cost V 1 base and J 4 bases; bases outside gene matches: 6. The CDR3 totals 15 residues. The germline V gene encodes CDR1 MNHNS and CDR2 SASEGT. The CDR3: CASSEGQGALYEQYF. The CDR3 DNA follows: TGTGCCAGCAGTGAAGGGCAGGGGGCTTTGTACGAGCAGTACTTC.

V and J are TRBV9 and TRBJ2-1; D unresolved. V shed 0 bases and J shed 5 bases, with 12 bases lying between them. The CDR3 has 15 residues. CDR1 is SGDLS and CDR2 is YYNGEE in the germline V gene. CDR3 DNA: TGTGCCAGCAGCGTAGGTTCGGGTGGTGACAATGAGCAGTTCTTC. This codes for CASSVGSGGDNEQFF.

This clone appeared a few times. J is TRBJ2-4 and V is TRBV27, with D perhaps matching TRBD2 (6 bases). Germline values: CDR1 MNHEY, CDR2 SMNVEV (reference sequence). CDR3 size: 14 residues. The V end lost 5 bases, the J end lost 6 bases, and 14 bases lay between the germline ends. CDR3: CASSNRARGNIQYF. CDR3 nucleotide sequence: TGTGCCAGCAGTAACCGGGCGCGGGGAAACATTCAGTACTTC.